These T cell receptor beta chains were read from a single sample in a study of graft-versus-host responses after intestinal transplantation. Assay used: immunoSEQ multiplex PCR; TCRdb lists only in-frame clones, some missing. The sample has 13,000 to 15,000 clones, 35% to 40% seen once. The specimen comprised alloreactive CD8+ T cells from a mixed lymphocyte reaction culture, sampled before intestinal transplant. These receptors were collected from a human patient who received an intestinal transplant. Each CDR3 is given with its conserved first and last residue.

v_gene	j_gene	CDR3aa
TRBV28	TRBJ2-7	CASSSRLATSYEQYF
TRBV30	TRBJ2-2	CAWSEVGSGELFF
TRBV28	TRBJ2-2	CASSLFFGTSTGELFF
TRBV4-1	TRBJ2-7	CASRLVAGGSYEQYF
TRBV21-1	TRBJ1-3	CASSKVREWAGNTIYF
TRBV9	TRBJ2-1	CASSARQESSYNEQFF
TRBV7-9	TRBJ2-7	CASSHRDSSYEQYF
TRBV30	TRBJ2-2	CAWGYSRDRGRSLDTGELFF
TRBV7-3	TRBJ2-7	CASSLDRDRGHYYEQYF
TRBV5-4	TRBJ1-5	CASSLVPGGNQPQHF
TRBV4-3	TRBJ1-1	CASSQDRGYTEAFF
TRBV2	TRBJ2-7	CASSQGDYEQYF
TRBV30	TRBJ2-1	CAWSVLGGYNEQFF
TRBV6-5	TRBJ2-1	CASSVLAGVHNEQFF
TRBV28	TRBJ1-1	CASSLQFGGGTEAFF
TRBV4-1	TRBJ2-2	CASSLTASGGGELFF
TRBV2	TRBJ1-4	CASSEVLTDVNEKLFF
TRBV6-5	TRBJ2-3	CASSYVAQAGTDTQYF
TRBV27	TRBJ1-4	CASGPLFGNEKLFF
TRBV11-2	TRBJ1-2	CASSPPMGRYGYTF
TRBV29-1	TRBJ2-7	CSVGTDSAYEQYF
TRBV18	TRBJ1-4	CASSPQAPDRAGTNEKLFF
TRBV11-2	TRBJ2-7	CASSLGGGGYEQYF
TRBV5-1	TRBJ2-7	CASSTGTGAYEQYF
TRBV23-1	TRBJ2-7	CASGPYEQYF
TRBV11-2	TRBJ1-4	CASSFVTAGYEKLFF
TRBV19	TRBJ2-1	CASSIGDYNEQFF
TRBV4-1	TRBJ2-2	CASSQEWGAGTPIGTGELFF